This T cell receptor beta chain was obtained from a study of T cell repertoires in cytomegalovirus infection. Study information: It was the public TCR beta signatures that indicated both CMV infection and matching HLA type.

Trimming removed 6 bases from V and 5 bases from J; junction bases left unmatched: 4. Germline V CDR1 and CDR2: MGHDK, SYGVNS. The CDR3 sequence is 14 residues long. TCRdb reprocessed the reads with MiXCR, giving one entry per CDR3 protein. In the table there are 130,000 or so distinct CDR3 sequences, roughly 6.5% of which are singletons. Study-wide findings and caveats: Accumulated public TCR beta family frequency recognized individuals carrying CMV together with the relevant HLA. Dominating the ex vivo response were HLA-C-restricted CMV-specific TCR beta clonotypes.

This clonotype has at least ten counts. Its target is not known. The sequence was collected from a human donor in good health (CMV status not recorded). Some clones in this sample may be carry-over from other donors' samples. The sample was PBMCs. The rearrangement links TRBV25-1 to TRBJ1-5; TRBD1 aligns across 10 bases. The CDR3 bases are TGTGCCAGCAGGGGGACAGGGGCCCATCAGCCCCAGCATTTT. This sequence encodes CASRGTGAHQPQHF.